A selection of T cell receptor beta chains follows, all from one sample in a study of blood T cell repertoires in COVID-19. Measured with immunoSEQ multiplex PCR; TCRdb has only the in-frame clones, and not every one. The sample records fewer than 200,000 clones, approximately 85% being singletons. The sequenced material came from peripheral blood. These receptors were collected from a man between 60 and 75 years old who had recovered from COVID-19. The CDR3 runs from the conserved cysteine through the conserved F or W. D genes are given only for firm matches. Size is stated for part of the rows, as once, few or many counts, or as a class when the clone is expanded.

clone_size j_call d_call v_call cdr3_nt cdr3_aa
- TRBJ2-1 - TRBV6-6 TGTGCCAGCAGTCGGGACTCCGACCTCCAATACTACAATGAGCAGTTCTTC CASSRDSDLQYYNEQFF
few TRBJ2-3 TRBD2 TRBV4-3 TGCGCCAGCAGCCAAGATGCCATACCGGGACTAGCGGGGGGGGATACGCAGTATTTT CASSQDAIPGLAGGDTQYF
few TRBJ2-3 TRBD2 TRBV4-3 TGCGCCAGCAGCCAAGTAGCGGGGGGGCCGCATGGAGATACGCAGTATTTT CASSQVAGGPHGDTQYF
- TRBJ2-7 TRBD2 TRBV12-3/TRBV12-4 TGTGCCAGCAGGCTAACGGGGGGGATACGGCAGTACTTC CASRLTGGIRQYF
- TRBJ1-6 - TRBV6-5 TGTGCCAGCAGCCCCTCTCGGGGTAGGGCTTCACCCCTCCACTTT CASSPSRGRASPLHF
- TRBJ1-2 TRBD1 TRBV7-2 TGTGCCAGCAGCAAGCCACCGGGACAGCCTAACTATGGCTACACCTTC CASSKPPGQPNYGYTF
- TRBJ2-1 - TRBV7-9 TGTGCCAGCAGCTTACAGGCAGGGATATATGAGCAGTTCTTC CASSLQAGIYEQFF
- TRBJ2-7 TRBD2 TRBV12-3/TRBV12-4 TGTGCCAGCAGCCCTGGACTAGATCGAGAGCAGTACTTC CASSPGLDREQYF
- TRBJ1-2 - TRBV4-1 TGCGCCAGCAGGATTATGGCGGGGGGCAGGGATGGCTACACCTTC CASRIMAGGRDGYTF
- TRBJ2-3 TRBD2 TRBV29-1 TGCAGCGTTCGAAGCGGGGGGAACACAGATACGCAGTATTTT CSVRSGGNTDTQYF
- TRBJ2-5 TRBD2 TRBV9 TGTGCCAGCAGCGTAGATGTCAGCGGGGAAGAGACCCAGTACTTC CASSVDVSGEETQYF
- TRBJ2-7 TRBD2 TRBV19 TGTGCCAGTAGTATAACCGGGACTAGCGGGCCGGGGGACGAGCAGTACTTC CASSITGTSGPGDEQYF
- TRBJ1-5 - TRBV15 TGTGCCACCAGCAGGGAGAGGGCGGACCCCTATAGCAATCAGCCCCAGCATTTT CATSRERADPYSNQPQHF
- TRBJ1-3 TRBD1 TRBV5-1 TGCGCCAGCAGCTTGCAGGGGGTGGAAGGAAACACCATATATTTT CASSLQGVEGNTIYF
- TRBJ1-2 - TRBV29-1 TGCAGCGTTGTGGACAGAGACTATGGCTACACCTTC CSVVDRDYGYTF
- TRBJ1-3 - TRBV5-6 TGTGCCAGCAGCCCTGTCCGGTTTGGCACCATATATTTT CASSPVRFGTIYF
- TRBJ1-2 - TRBV11-2 TGTGCCAGCAGCTTTTCAGGGGATGGCTATGGCTACACCTTC CASSFSGDGYGYTF
- TRBJ1-3 TRBD1 TRBV7-9 TGTGCCAGCAGCTCACGGACAGGGTCAGGAAACACCATATATTTT CASSSRTGSGNTIYF
- TRBJ2-3 TRBD2 TRBV15 TGTGCCACCAGCGGGACTAGCGGGGTTAATTTGTTCACAGATACGCAGTATTTT CATSGTSGVNLFTDTQYF
- TRBJ1-2 TRBD1 TRBV6-5 TGTGCCAGCAGACCCGGGACAGGGGGCGACTATGGCTACACCTTC CASRPGTGGDYGYTF
- TRBJ1-2 - TRBV2 TGTGCCAGCAGTATTACAGGGTACTATGGCTACACCTTC CASSITGYYGYTF
- TRBJ2-1 TRBD2 TRBV5-1 TGCGCCAGCAGCGTCAACGGGGGGGCCGGAAATGAGCAGTTCTTC CASSVNGGAGNEQFF
- TRBJ2-7 TRBD1 TRBV30 TGTGCCTGGAGCGCCGGGACAGATAGCTCCTACGAGCAGTACTTC CAWSAGTDSSYEQYF
- TRBJ2-5 TRBD2 TRBV27 TGTGCCAGCAGTTTAGGGGCAGCGGGGCGGGGGACCCAGTACTTC CASSLGAAGRGTQYF
- TRBJ2-7 - TRBV5-4 TGTGCCAGCAGCCCAGAGGACAGCCGCTTCTACGAGCAGTACTTC CASSPEDSRFYEQYF
once TRBJ1-2 - TRBV18 TGTGCCAGCTCACCAGGGTCAGGGCTGGTTGGCTACACCTTC CASSPGSGLVGYTF
- TRBJ2-3 TRBD2 TRBV5-4 TGTGCCAGCAGCTTGCCGGGGGGACCGAATACGCAGTATTTT CASSLPGGPNTQYF
- TRBJ2-1 - TRBV7-2 TGTGCCAGCAGCTTCGGGAGCTCCTACAATGAGCAGTTCTTC CASSFGSSYNEQFF
- TRBJ2-2 TRBD2 TRBV3-1/TRBV3-2 TGTGCCAGCAGCCAAGAAGGCGGAAGCGGGAGTGGCACCGGGGAGCTGTTTTTT CASSQEGGSGSGTGELFF
- TRBJ1-2 - TRBV5-6 TGTGCCAGCAGCTTGCCGGGTAGTTCCTATTATGGCTACACCTTC CASSLPGSSYYGYTF
- TRBJ1-6 - TRBV19 TGTGCCAGTAGTATGTCAGAGGAGATTGCACCCCTCCACTTT CASSMSEEIAPLHF
many TRBJ2-3 TRBD2 TRBV25-1 TGTGCCAGCACCGCCGTAGCGGGGCACACAGATACGCAGTATTTT CASTAVAGHTDTQYF
few TRBJ1-1 - TRBV11-2 TGTGCCAGCAGCTTATACTGGGAAGCTTTCTTT CASSLYWEAFF
- TRBJ1-2 - TRBV12-3/TRBV12-4 TGTGCCAGCAGTTTGTACAGGGAAGGTGGCTACACCTTC CASSLYREGGYTF
- TRBJ1-1 TRBD1 TRBV5-1 TGCGCCAGCAGCTTGGCGGGTACAGGGGACGCTTTCTTT CASSLAGTGDAFF
- TRBJ2-7 TRBD2 TRBV4-3 TGCGCCAGCAGCCAAGATTATAGGGCGGGGGGCCTTTACGAGCAGTACTTC CASSQDYRAGGLYEQYF
- TRBJ1-6 - TRBV5-8 TGTGCCAGCAGCTTGTACACCCGACCCCTCCACTTT CASSLYTRPLHF
- TRBJ2-1 - TRBV27 TGTGCCAGCAGCCTGGGCGGGCGGGGCTACAATGAGCAGTTCTTC CASSLGGRGYNEQFF
- TRBJ2-1 TRBD2 TRBV7-6 TGTGCCAGCAGCCCCTTTTTACTAGCGGGGAACGACAATGAGCAGTTCTTC CASSPFLLAGNDNEQFF
- TRBJ2-7 - TRBV6-5 TGTGCCAGCAGCCCGCGTGAAATAAGCTCCTACGAGCAGTACTTC CASSPREISSYEQYF
- TRBJ2-7 - TRBV18 TGTGCCAGCTCACCACCGGCAGGGTCGGGTGGCGAGCAGTACTTC CASSPPAGSGGEQYF
once TRBJ1-1 TRBD1 TRBV5-4 TGTGCCAGCAGCCGCGGGACAGGGGGCTCAATGACTGAAGCTTTCTTT CASSRGTGGSMTEAFF
few TRBJ2-4 TRBD1 TRBV7-6 TGTGCCAGCAGCGACACAGGGGATGCCAAAAACATTCAGTACTTC CASSDTGDAKNIQYF
- TRBJ1-2 - TRBV3-1/TRBV3-2 TGTGCCAGCAGCCAAGGACGGAGTTCCTATGGCTACACCTTC CASSQGRSSYGYTF
- TRBJ1-5 TRBD1 TRBV28 TGTGCCAATGGACAGGGCAACAATCAGCCCCAGCATTTT CANGQGNNQPQHF
- TRBJ2-2 - TRBV18 TGTGCCAGCTCACCACCGAGGTATAACACCGGGGAGCTGTTTTTT CASSPPRYNTGELFF
- TRBJ1-6 - TRBV9 TGTGCCAGCAGCCAGGCTGGGGGCAATAATTCACCCCTCCACTTT CASSQAGGNNSPLHF
- TRBJ2-7 TRBD2 TRBV5-5 TGTGCCAGCAGCCCCGGGTGGGAGGGCGAGCAGTACTTC CASSPGWEGEQYF
- TRBJ1-2 TRBD1 TRBV29-1 TGCAGCGTGGATTTAAGACAGGGGGCGGACTATGGCTACACCTTC CSVDLRQGADYGYTF
- TRBJ2-5 TRBD2 TRBV7-7 TGTGCTAGCAGCTCCCACCCTAGCGGGGGTGGGCAGACCCAGTACTTC CASSSHPSGGGQTQYF
- TRBJ1-3 - TRBV3-1/TRBV3-2 TGTGCCAGCAGCCAAGGCCACACTGGAAACACCATATATTTT CASSQGHTGNTIYF
- TRBJ1-2 TRBD1 TRBV3-1/TRBV3-2 TGTGCCAGCAGCCAAGGAACGACAGGGGCTAATGGCTACACCTTC CASSQGTTGANGYTF
- TRBJ1-6 - TRBV5-1 TGCGCCAGCAGCTTGGAAGGTGGGGGCTTTGGGGAGCGGTCACCCCTCCACTTT CASSLEGGGFGERSPLHF
- TRBJ1-6 - TRBV9 TGTGCCAGCAGCGTAGGAGAGGGAATGATTCACTTT CASSVGEGMIHF
once TRBJ2-2 - TRBV19 TGTGCCAGTAGTAAGAGAGCGAACACCGGGGAGCTGTTTTTT CASSKRANTGELFF